This T cell receptor beta chain came from a study of T cells in tuberculosis. Overall study context: This South African cohort compared adolescents with or without latent tuberculosis against adults with active tuberculosis.

On average about 92,000 T cells per donor were immunosequenced. Only in-frame clones appear in the TCRdb table, and some are missing; sequencing was by immunoSEQ multiplex PCR. Here the sample spans tens of thousands of clones, around 96% being singletons. In germline, CDR1 is LNHDA, CDR2 SQIVND (reference sequence). With 6 bases removed from V and 0 bases from J, the gap between germline ends came to 14 bases. The CDR3 length is 15 residues. Sequencing was carried out using PBMCs. This rearrangement joins TRBV19 to TRBJ1-2; TRBD1 might be the D (5 bases). The receptor's source is a donor aged 10 to 29 with latent tuberculosis or without tuberculosis infection. CDR3 loop: CASSLQGSPNYGYTF. In DNA, the CDR3 is TGTGCCAGTAGCCTTCAGGGATCACCTAACTATGGCTACACCTTC.